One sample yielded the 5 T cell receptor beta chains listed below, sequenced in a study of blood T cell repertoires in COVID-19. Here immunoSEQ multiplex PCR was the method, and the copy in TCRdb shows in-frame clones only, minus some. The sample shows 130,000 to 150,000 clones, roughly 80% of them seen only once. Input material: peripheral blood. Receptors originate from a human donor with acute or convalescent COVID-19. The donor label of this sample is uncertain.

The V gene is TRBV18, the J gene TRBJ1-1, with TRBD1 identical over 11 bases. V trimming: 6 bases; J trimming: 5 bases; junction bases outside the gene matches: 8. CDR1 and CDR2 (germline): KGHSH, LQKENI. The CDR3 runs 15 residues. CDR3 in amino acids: CASSPARDRGTEAFF. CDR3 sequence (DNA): TGTGCCAGCTCCCCAGCAAGGGACAGGGGGACTGAAGCTTTCTTT.

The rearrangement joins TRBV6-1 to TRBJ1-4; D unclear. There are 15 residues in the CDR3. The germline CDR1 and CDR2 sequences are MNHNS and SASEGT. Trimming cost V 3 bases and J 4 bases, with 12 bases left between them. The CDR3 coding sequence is TGTGCCAGCAGTGAGACTCTGGAGGGTAATGAAAAACTGTTTTTT. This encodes CASSETLEGNEKLFF.

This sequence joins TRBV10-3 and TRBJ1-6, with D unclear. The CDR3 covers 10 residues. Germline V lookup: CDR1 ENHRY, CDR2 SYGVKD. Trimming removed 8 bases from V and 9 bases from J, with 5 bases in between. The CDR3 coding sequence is TGTGCCATCGGCGGTTCACCCCTCCACTTT. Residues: CAIGGSPLHF.

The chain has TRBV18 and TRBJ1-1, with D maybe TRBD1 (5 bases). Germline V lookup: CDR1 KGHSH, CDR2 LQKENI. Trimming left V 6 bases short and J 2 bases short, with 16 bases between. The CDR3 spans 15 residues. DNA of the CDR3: TGTGCCAGCTCCCCAACGACAGACCCTAACACTGAAGCTTTCTTT. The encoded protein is CASSPTTDPNTEAFF. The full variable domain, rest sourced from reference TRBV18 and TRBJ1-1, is NAGVMQNPRHLVRRRGQEARLRCSPMKGHSHVYWYRQLPEEGLKFMVYLQKENIIDESGMPKERFSAEFPKEGPSILRIQQVVRGDSAAYFCASSPTTDPNTEAFFGQGTRLTVV.

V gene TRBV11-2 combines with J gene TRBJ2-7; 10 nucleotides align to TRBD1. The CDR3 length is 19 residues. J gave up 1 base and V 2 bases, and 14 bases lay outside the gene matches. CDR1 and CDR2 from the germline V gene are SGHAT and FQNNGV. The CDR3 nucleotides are TGTGCCAGCAGCTTACTACCGGGACAGGGGACCTGGAATTCCTACGAGCAGTACTTC. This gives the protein CASSLLPGQGTWNSYEQYF. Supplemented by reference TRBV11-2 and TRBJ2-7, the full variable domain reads EAGVAQSPRYKIIEKRQSVAFWCNPISGHATLYWYQQILGQGPKLLIQFQNNGVVDDSQLPKDRFSAERLKGVDSTLKIQPAKLEDSAVYLCASSLLPGQGTWNSYEQYFGPGTRLTVT.